The 25 T cell receptor beta chains below were found in one sample sequenced in a study of T cells expressing NK-cell markers (dated by TCRdb to the early 2020s). Library generation was performed with 5' RACE. TCRdb lists the instrument as Illumina HiSeq 2000. TCRdb reprocessed the reads and assigns one entry to each CDR3 protein sequence, leaving out DNA. For this sample, the table gives a few hundred thousand distinct CDR3 sequences. Of the sample, roughly 1.4% is held by the ten largest clones. The source material was blood T cells: a sorted CD56 or NKG2C T cell subset, CD4+ or CD8+ T cells, or bulk PBMC T cells (not recorded which). The receptors were sampled from a woman between 45 and 60 years old in good health. Donor details come from another sample of the same person, matched by shared clones.

The chain uses TRBV6-6 and TRBJ1-4. Germline V CDR1 and CDR2: MNHNY, SVGAGI (reference sequence). The CDR3 is 15 amino acids. This CDR3 reads CASSYSRTAEEKLFF.

The rearrangement joins TRBV10-3 to TRBJ2-1; the D gene TCRdb calls, TRBD2, cannot be checked with no DNA. The CDR3 totals 14 residues. From germline, CDR1 is ENHRY and CDR2 SYGVKD. CDR3 region: CAISTSGGYNEQFF.

CDR3 residues: CASREHTSAGELFF. This rearrangement joins TRBV6-1 to TRBJ2-2. Germline CDR1 reads MNHNS; CDR2 reads SASEGT. CDR3 length equals 14 residues.

This sequence joins TRBV6-1 and TRBJ1-4; the TCRdb D gene call, TRBD1, has no DNA to confirm it. CDR3 length: 15 residues. Germline values: CDR1 MNHNS, CDR2 SASEGT. CDR3 protein: CASSPVGVSNEKLFF.

The chain recombines TRBV5-1 with TRBJ2-5; absent DNA, TCRdb's TRBD1 call cannot be checked. Germline CDR1 SGHRS, CDR2 YFSETQ. This CDR3 spans 14 amino acids. The CDR3 sequence is CASSPGGGQETQYF.

The chain joins TRBV12-3 or TRBV12-4 to TRBJ2-3; without DNA, the TCRdb call of TRBD2 cannot be checked. There are 18 residues in the CDR3. The CDR3: CASSLRVASGSSTDTQYF.

This rearrangement joins TRBV7-2 to TRBJ1-3. The CDR3 has 12 residues. Germline CDR1 reads SGHTA; CDR2 reads FQGNSA. The CDR3 loop reads CASGLGGNTIYF.

The chain recombines TRBV29-1 with TRBJ2-3; without DNA, the TCRdb call of TRBD2 cannot be checked. This CDR3 is 14 amino acids long. Looked up from germline, CDR1 is SQVTM and CDR2 is ANQGSEA. The CDR3 sequence is CSVEPVGSADTQYF.

This chain uses TRBV7-8 with TRBJ1-1; the TRBD1 assignment by TCRdb is unverifiable without DNA. The CDR3 contains 14 residues. Germline V CDR1 and CDR2: SGHVS, FQNEAQ. This CDR3 is CASSLGGRDTEAFF.

The J gene is TRBJ2-1, the V gene TRBV6-2 or TRBV6-3; TCRdb lists TRBD2, though no DNA is available to test this call. CDR1 and CDR2 from the germline V gene are MNHEY and SVGEGT. This CDR3 region has 14 residues. The CDR3 sequence: CASRRVVPYNEQFF.

CDR3 region: CASSQDSIQNEQFF. The chain carries TRBV4-2 and TRBJ2-1. This CDR3 comprises 14 residues. Germline CDR1 and CDR2: LGHNA and YNFKEQ.

The genes are TRBV7-2 and TRBJ2-1. CDR1 is SGHTA and CDR2 is FQGNSA in the germline V gene. The CDR3 sequence is 11 residues long. CDR3 in amino acids: CASSSYDGQFF.

The rearrangement links TRBV7-8 to TRBJ1-5; TCRdb's D call, TRBD1, is unchecked because there is no DNA. The CDR3 loop spans 18 amino acids. Germline CDR1 is SGHVS and CDR2 is FQNEAQ. CDR3 sequence: CASSTYRRTDYSNQPQHF.

V is TRBV4-1 and J is TRBJ2-1. Germline V gives CDR1 MGHRA, CDR2 YSYEKL. The CDR3 extends over 18 amino acids. The CDR3 loop reads CASSQIDLGFSSYNEQFF.

The chain links TRBV14 to TRBJ2-1; TCRdb reports TRBD1, a call that lacks DNA to check it against. CDR1 is SGHDN, CDR2 FVKESK, per germline. The CDR3 has 16 amino acids. CDR3 loop: CASSHRQGGSYNEQFF.

The V gene is TRBV5-1, the J gene TRBJ2-3; TCRdb outputs TRBD2, but without DNA this stays unchecked. Looked up from germline, CDR1 is SGHRS and CDR2 is YFSETQ. CDR3 length equals 18 residues. The CDR3 protein is CASTQSGLAGRGTDTQYF.

The gene calls are TRBV7-9 and TRBJ2-7; TCRdb designates TRBD2, a call that cannot be tested without DNA. CDR3 length: 13 residues. Germline lookup yields CDR1 SEHNR and CDR2 FQNEAQ (reference sequence). CDR3 sequence: CASSRASGDEQYF.

The chain uses TRBV30 and TRBJ2-2; as DNA is missing, the TRBD1 call by TCRdb cannot be tested. Germline CDR1 GTSNPN, CDR2 SVGIG (reference sequence). The CDR3 covers 14 residues. The CDR3 region is CAWYRVTNTGELFF.

The rearrangement links TRBV27 to TRBJ2-3; TCRdb's D call, TRBD2, is unchecked because there is no DNA. Germline CDR1 is MNHEY and CDR2 is SMNVEV (reference sequence). The CDR3 is 17 amino acids. The CDR3 is CASSPRASGTWSDTQYF.

The genes are TRBV9 and TRBJ2-3; TCRdb reports TRBD1, a call that lacks DNA to check it against. This CDR3 region has 16 residues. Germline-derived CDR1 and CDR2 are SGDLS and YYNGEE. CDR3 in amino acids: CASTTTGGVGGDTQYF.

The V gene is TRBV12-3 or TRBV12-4, the J gene TRBJ2-2; TCRdb outputs TRBD2, but without DNA this stays unchecked. This CDR3 comprises 12 residues. CDR3 residues: CASGEGTGELFF.

The chain couples TRBV3-1 to TRBJ2-7; TCRdb's assignment of TRBD2 cannot be checked, as there is no DNA. The CDR3 is 15 residues long. Germline CDR1 is LGHDT and CDR2 is YNNKEL (reference sequence). This CDR3 is CASSRRTSTSYEQYF.

This chain links TRBV6-5 with TRBJ1-1; the TCRdb D gene call, TRBD1, has no DNA to confirm it. CDR3 length equals 14 residues. Germline lookup yields CDR1 MNHEY and CDR2 SVGAGI. The CDR3 is CATAPRGMNTEAFF.

The V gene is TRBV18, the J gene TRBJ2-1; TCRdb's D call, TRBD1, is unchecked because there is no DNA. CDR1 is KGHSH, CDR2 LQKENI, per germline. The CDR3 is made up of 14 amino acids. The chain's CDR3 is CASSPPYTRGEQFF.

The V gene is TRBV10-3, the J gene TRBJ2-1; there is no DNA to check the TCRdb D call of TRBD1. Germline V gene sequence: CDR1 ENHRY, CDR2 SYGVKD. This CDR3 comprises 17 residues. CDR3 sequence reads: CAISATGGATTNNEQFF.